This T cell receptor (beta chain) was captured by sequencing in a study of T cell repertoires in cytomegalovirus infection. V lost 5 bases to trimming and J lost 1 base; unmatched junction nucleotides: 8. The length of the CDR3 is 15 residues. Per germline, CDR1 SGHTA and CDR2 FQGNSA. One entry per CDR3 protein, called by TCRdb with MiXCR from the reads. Of about half a million distinct CDR3 sequences in the sample, about 39% are singletons; the top ten hold 40% to 50%. This clonotype was detected only a few times. Its antigen is still unknown. The TCR was taken from a human donor in good health (CMV status not recorded). Some clones in this sample may be carry-over from other donors' samples. The chain combines TRBV7-2 with TRBJ2-7, with 7 bases fitting TRBD2. Sequencing was performed on cultured PBMCs, taken from culture after CMV antigen stimulation. This CDR3 reads CASSLPRESSYEQYF. The CDR3 DNA reads TGTGCCAGCAGCCTCCCGCGGGAGTCTTCCTACGAGCAGTACTTC.